This T cell receptor beta chain was retrieved from a study of identical twins. This CDR3 is built from 14 residues. The germline gives CDR1 MDHEN, CDR2 SYDVKM. Between the trimmed V and J ends, which lost 7 bases and 0 bases, there was a span of 10 bases. A single record per CDR3 protein comes from TCRdb applying MiXCR to the 5' RACE reads. This table holds about 700,000 distinct CDR3 sequences, 5.5% to 6.5% found once. The chain couples TRBV28 to TRBJ1-5; D may be TRBD1 (6 bases). The specimen sequenced was naive T cells sorted from blood. The TCR originated in a man between 18 and 29 years old in good health. The CDR3 protein is CASIAGDSNQPQHF. As DNA, the CDR3 is TGTGCCAGCATTGCAGGGGATAGCAATCAGCCCCAGCATTTT.